A selection of T cell receptor beta chains follows, all from one sample in a study of shared clonotypes between healthy human individuals. The assay was immunoSEQ multiplex PCR, and TCRdb's table has in-frame clones only and misses some. The sample consists of under 2,000,000 clones, about 95% of them appearing once. Sequences were obtained from naive CD8+ T cells sorted from blood. These receptors were taken from a man younger than 30 in good health. CDR3s include the opening cysteine and the closing phenylalanine or tryptophan. A D gene is named only where the DNA matches it firmly. The size field is filled for only some rows; it gives once, few, many or a size class.

>-|TRBD2|TRBV7-9|TRBJ2-2
TGTGCCAGCAGCACTAGCGGGGGGGCCTCCGCGAACACCGGGGAGCTGTTTTTT
CASSTSGGASANTGELFF
>-|TRBD1|TRBV9|TRBJ1-2
TGTGCCAGCAGCGTAGAGTACAGGGGAAACCTAGGTGGCTACACCTTC
CASSVEYRGNLGGYTF
>-|-|TRBV28|TRBJ1-5
TGTGCCAGCAGTTTCGTCAACGGCGCGGTCCCCCAGCATTTT
CASSFVNGAVPQHF
>-|-|TRBV11-1|TRBJ2-7
TGTGCCAGCAGCGCGGGACTTTTTGAAAGGTCCTACGAGCAGTACTTC
CASSAGLFERSYEQYF
>-|-|TRBV6-1|TRBJ1-1
TGTGCCAGCAGTGACTATTTCTCATCTCGGGGGACTGAAGCTTTCTTT
CASSDYFSSRGTEAFF
>-|TRBD2|TRBV13|TRBJ2-1
TGTGCCAGCAGCTTAGCGGGAGGGCGGGATGAGCAGTTCTTC
CASSLAGGRDEQFF
>-|TRBD2|TRBV9|TRBJ2-1
TGTGCCAGCAGCCCGTTCCTAGCGGGGGGGTTTTACAATGAGCAGTTCTTC
CASSPFLAGGFYNEQFF
>-|-|TRBV10-2|TRBJ2-6
TGCGCCAGCAGTGGGGATCCTAGCGCCAACTCTGGGGCCAACGTCCTGACTTTC
CASSGDPSANSGANVLTF
>-|-|TRBV7-9|TRBJ2-5
TGTGCCAGCAGTCAGGTCAGTCCCGAGGAGACCCAGTACTTC
CASSQVSPEETQYF
>-|-|TRBV6-5|TRBJ2-1
TGTGCCAGCAGAAGTCTTAGGAGGGACCATGAGCAGTTCTTC
CASRSLRRDHEQFF
>-|TRBD2|TRBV27|TRBJ2-3
TGTGCCAGCAGTTTACTTCGGGCGGGGGAAGGAACAGATACGCAGTATTTT
CASSLLRAGEGTDTQYF
>-|TRBD2|TRBV7-8|TRBJ2-1
TGTGCCAGCAGCCCAAAGCAGATTGGGACTAGCGGGACCTTATACAATGAGCAGTTCTTC
CASSPKQIGTSGTLYNEQFF
>-|-|TRBV4-1|TRBJ1-2
TGCGCCAGCAGCCAAAGTCCAGGGACTTCCTATGGCTACACCTTC
CASSQSPGTSYGYTF
>-|TRBD1|TRBV6-6|TRBJ2-5
TGTGCCAGCAGTTACCGGGACAGGGGATGGGAGACCCAGTACTTC
CASSYRDRGWETQYF
>-|-|TRBV6-1|TRBJ1-3
TGTGCCAGCAGTGATGGCCGTAGCTCTGGAAACACCATATATTTT
CASSDGRSSGNTIYF
>-|-|TRBV7-9|TRBJ1-1
TGTGCCAGCAGCGCGACCGAGAACACTGAAGCTTTCTTT
CASSATENTEAFF
>-|TRBD1|TRBV9|TRBJ1-1
TGTGCCAGCAGCGCAAGAACCGGGACAGGGGACACTGAAGCTTTCTTT
CASSARTGTGDTEAFF
>-|-|TRBV9|TRBJ2-3
TGTGCCAGCAGCGTGGAGGAGGCTAGCACAGATACGCAGTATTTT
CASSVEEASTDTQYF
>-|TRBD2|TRBV13|TRBJ2-5
TGTGCCAGCAGCCTGGGACTAGCGGGAGTGGAACAAGAGACCCAGTACTTC
CASSLGLAGVEQETQYF
>few|TRBD1|TRBV11-2|TRBJ1-2
TGTGCCAGCAGCCCTGGGACAGGACTCAATGGCTACACCTTC
CASSPGTGLNGYTF
>-|-|TRBV7-3|TRBJ2-2
TGTGCCAGCAGCCCCACGGGGACCGGGGAGCTGTTTTTT
CASSPTGTGELFF
>once|TRBD1|TRBV7-9|TRBJ2-7
TGTGCCAGCACCGCCGGGACAGGGGGGTCGAGGTACGAGCAGTACTTC
CASTAGTGGSRYEQYF
>-|-|TRBV12-1|TRBJ2-5
TGTGCCAGCAGCTTTGGGGTGCTATGGCGGGAGGACCAAGAGACCCAGTACTTC
CASSFGVLWREDQETQYF
>-|-|TRBV19|TRBJ1-1
TGTGCCAGTAGTATAGTCGGACAGCCTCCTGAAGCTTTCTTT
CASSIVGQPPEAFF
>-|TRBD1|TRBV10-3|TRBJ2-7
TGTGCCATCAGTGAGGGCTTGGGACAGGGGAACTACGAGCAGTACTTC
CAISEGLGQGNYEQYF
>-|TRBD1|TRBV6-5|TRBJ1-2
TGTGCCACCTTGGACAGGGAAGGAACCTTC
CATLDREGTF
>-|TRBD2|TRBV19|TRBJ2-1
TGTGCCAGTTTCCCGGGACTAGCGGGAGGCCCCATTTACTCCTACAATGAGCAGTTCTTC
CASFPGLAGGPIYSYNEQFF
>few|-|TRBV5-6|TRBJ1-4
TGTGCCAGCAGCTTGGGGGGTGAAAAACTGTTTTTT
CASSLGGEKLFF
>-|-|TRBV7-2|TRBJ1-2
TGTGCCAGCAGCACACTCTCCGGGGGCTGGGATGGCTACACCTTC
CASSTLSGGWDGYTF
>-|TRBD1|TRBV2|TRBJ2-3
TGTGCCAGCAGTGAAGAGGACAGGGTAGGGAGCACAGATACGCAGTATTTT
CASSEEDRVGSTDTQYF
>-|-|TRBV28|TRBJ1-4
TGTGCCAGCAGCTGGGACGGAGCAACTAATGAAAAACTGTTTTTT
CASSWDGATNEKLFF
>-|-|TRBV30|TRBJ1-1
TGTGCCTGGAGTGATTATGGGGGGCCTAACACTGAAGCTTTCTTT
CAWSDYGGPNTEAFF
>-|-|TRBV5-1|TRBJ2-7
TGCGCCAGCAGCTTGTTCGTCGGCTCCTACGAGCAGTACTTC
CASSLFVGSYEQYF
>few|-|TRBV30|TRBJ1-1
TGTGCCTGGAGTGTGGGGACCACTGAAGCTTTCTTT
CAWSVGTTEAFF
>-|-|TRBV7-9|TRBJ2-7
TGTGCCAGCAGCCCTGGACAGGGACTACCCTACGAGCAGTACTTC
CASSPGQGLPYEQYF
>-|-|TRBV5-6|TRBJ2-3
TGTGCCAGCAGCACGTTCTTTGCTACTAGCACAGATACGCAGTATTTT
CASSTFFATSTDTQYF
>-|TRBD2|TRBV2|TRBJ2-7
TGTGCCAGCAGTGAGGTTACTAGCGGGTACTACGAGCAGTACTTC
CASSEVTSGYYEQYF
>-|-|TRBV19|TRBJ1-3
TGTGCCAGTAACAAGGGGGCTGGAAACACCATATATTTT
CASNKGAGNTIYF
>-|-|TRBV27|TRBJ2-7
TGCGCCAGCAGTTTAGTCAGCTCCTACGAGCAGTACTTC
CASSLVSSYEQYF
>-|-|TRBV4-1|TRBJ2-7
TGCGCCAGCAGCGCCCCAGGGTCCTCCTACGAGCAGTACTTC
CASSAPGSSYEQYF
>once|TRBD2|TRBV4-3|TRBJ2-1
TGCGCCAGCAGCCAAGATGGCGGGAGTCGTCTCGATGAGCAGTTCTTC
CASSQDGGSRLDEQFF
>-|TRBD1|TRBV7-2|TRBJ2-5
TGTGCCAGCAGCTTGACAGGGGGAGAGACCCAGTACTTC
CASSLTGGETQYF
>-|-|TRBV9|TRBJ2-2
TGTGCCAGCAGCACACCTAGGAACAGGGCGGACACCGGGGAGCTGTTTTTT
CASSTPRNRADTGELFF
>-|-|TRBV5-8|TRBJ1-5
TGTGCCAGCAGCGCCTGGACCTATCAGCCCCAGCATTTT
CASSAWTYQPQHF
>-|-|TRBV5-5|TRBJ2-5
TGTGCCAGCAGCCCTCCCCAGGGGACAGAGACCCAGTACTTC
CASSPPQGTETQYF
>-|-|TRBV2|TRBJ2-3
TGTGCCAGCTCCTCGACCAACGAGGCAGATACGCAGTATTTT
CASSSTNEADTQYF
>once|TRBD2|TRBV28|TRBJ2-5
TGTGCCAGCAGATCTAGCGGGGGGACGCAAGAGACCCAGTACTTC
CASRSSGGTQETQYF
>-|TRBD1|TRBV28|TRBJ2-7
TGTGCCAGCAGTTCAGGGACAGGCCTCTACGAGCAGTACTTC
CASSSGTGLYEQYF
>-|TRBD1|TRBV27|TRBJ2-3
TGTGCCAGCAGCCTTTTGGGACAGGGGGCGTTAGATACGCAGTATTTT
CASSLLGQGALDTQYF
>-|TRBD1|TRBV11-1|TRBJ1-1
TGTGCCAGCAGCTCCGCAGGGGGCTGGGACACTGAAGCTTTCTTT
CASSSAGGWDTEAFF
>once|TRBD2|TRBV27|TRBJ2-1
TGTGCCAGCACCCCAAATCCTAGCGGAAACAATGAGCAGTTCTTC
CASTPNPSGNNEQFF
>-|-|TRBV5-1|TRBJ2-7
TGCGCCAGCAGCTCTTCCGGGGGGCCGCCCTACGAGCAGTACTTC
CASSSSGGPPYEQYF
>-|TRBD2|TRBV9|TRBJ2-3
TGTGCCAGCAGTCCTAGCGGGAGGGCGGATACGCAGTATTTT
CASSPSGRADTQYF
>-|-|TRBV6-1|TRBJ2-7
TGTGCCAGCAGTGAAGTGGCTTCTGGGTGGGGATCCTACGAGCAGTACTTC
CASSEVASGWGSYEQYF
>-|-|TRBV7-9|TRBJ1-2
TGTGCCAGCAGCTCCATCCCTTCTAACTATGGCTACACCTTC
CASSSIPSNYGYTF
>-|TRBD2|TRBV4-1|TRBJ2-1
TGCGCCAGCAGCCAACTGATGATTAGCGGGAGAGAGTTCTTC
CASSQLMISGREFF
>-|TRBD2|TRBV9|TRBJ2-1
TGTGCCAGCAGCTCACGACTAGCGGGGGGCAATGAGCAGTTCTTC
CASSSRLAGGNEQFF
>-|TRBD1|TRBV28|TRBJ2-2
TGTGCCAGCAGTCCCGGGACAGGGGGAGGTGGCACCGGGGAGCTGTTTTTT
CASSPGTGGGGTGELFF